These 14 T cell receptor beta chains came from one sample sequenced in a study of cytomegalovirus exposure and HLA in healthy donors. The data were produced by immunoSEQ multiplex PCR, yet TCRdb's version contains in-frame clones alone and is incomplete. The sample contains roughly 300,000 clones, around 87% of which appear only once. The sequenced sample was PBMCs. These receptors were obtained from a young woman in good health and CMV-seronegative.

The genes are TRBV6-1 and TRBJ1-1, with a tentative D call TRBD1 (6 bases). Germline V gene data show CDR1 as MNHNS and CDR2 as SASEGT. Trimming shortened V by 6 bases and J by 1 base, and 15 bases separated the two germline ends. CDR3 length: 15 amino acids. CDR3 sequence reads: CASRVDRTWNTEAFF. The CDR3 DNA reads as TGTGCCAGCAGGGTCGACAGGACGTGGAACACTGAAGCTTTCTTT.

The chain uses TRBV4-3 and TRBJ2-1; 10 bases are a match to TRBD2. The CDR3 is 16 amino acids. Germline V gene sequence: CDR1 LGHNA, CDR2 YSLEER. V dropped 2 bases and J dropped 6; count of bases not matched to a gene: 7. Here the CDR3 reads CASSQQAGGLPNEQFF. The CDR3 nucleotides read TGCGCCAGCAGCCAACAAGCGGGGGGGCTACCCAATGAGCAGTTCTTC.

The genes are TRBV21-1 and TRBJ2-7; the table gives TRBD2 as D, unverified against the DNA. TRBV21-1 is a known pseudogene. The CDR3 length is 18 residues. The CDR3: CASSKVRLAGPNLREQYF. The CDR3 bases are TGTGCCAGCAGCAAGGTACGGCTAGCGGGACCCAACCTTCGGGAGCAGTACTTC.

V and J are TRBV25-1 and TRBJ1-6, with 7 nucleotides matching TRBD1. The junction had 8 bases not matched to a gene; V was cut back by 8 bases and J by 7 bases. This CDR3 spans 14 amino acids. In germline, CDR1 is MGHDK, CDR2 SYGVNS. In DNA, the CDR3 is TGTGCCAGCGATTCCGGGACAGACAATTCACCCCTCCACTTT. This sequence encodes CASDSGTDNSPLHF. Filled out from reference TRBV25-1 and TRBJ1-6, the complete variable domain reads EADIYQTPRYLVIGTGKKITLECSQTMGHDKMYWYQQDPGMELHLIHYSYGVNSTEKGDLSSESTVSRIRTEHFPLTLESARPSHTSQYLCASDSGTDNSPLHFGNGTRLTVT.

CDR3 sequence (DNA): TGTGCCAGCAGATCAGCGGGAGGCTGGGAAGAGACCCAGTACTTC. This translates into CASRSAGGWEETQYF. The rearrangement uses TRBV2 and TRBJ2-5; TRBD2 matches at 9 bases. Per the germline V gene, CDR1 is SNHLY and CDR2 is FYNNEI. V gave up 6 bases and J gave up 3 bases; unmatched junction bases: 8. This CDR3 is 15 amino acids long.

The CDR3 spells CASSTDRGPYEQYF. CDR3 nucleotide sequence: TGTGCCAGTAGTACCGACAGGGGTCCCTACGAGCAGTACTTC. This chain links TRBV19 with TRBJ2-7, with TRBD1 identical over 8 bases. The V gene end was trimmed by 4 bases and the J gene end by 2 bases; junction bases not matched to a gene: 4. The germline gives CDR1 LNHDA, CDR2 SQIVND (reference sequence). The CDR3 is made up of 14 amino acids.

This clone has just a few counts. The CDR3: CASRLAGDRGAKGYTF. CDR3 nucleotides: TGCGCCAGCAGACTAGCAGGAGACAGGGGTGCTAAGGGCTACACCTTC. This chain joins TRBV10-2 and TRBJ1-2; TRBD1 matches 8 bases. The germline gives CDR1 WSHSY, CDR2 SAAADI. J was trimmed by 8 bases and V by 6 bases; bases with no gene match: 17. This CDR3 contains 16 residues.

The rearrangement uses TRBV6-6 and TRBJ2-4; D is undetermined. Germline CDR1 and CDR2: MNHNY and SVGAGI (reference sequence). The V end was cut by 0 bases, the J end by 8 bases, with 11 bases between. The CDR3 is 14 amino acids. The CDR3 DNA follows: TGTGCCAGCAGTTACTCTCGTACAAGTGACATTCAGTACTTC. Protein product: CASSYSRTSDIQYF.

This chain connects TRBV7-9 to TRBJ1-5; D not resolved. CDR1 and CDR2 from the germline V gene are SEHNR and FQNEAQ (reference sequence). V gave up 1 base and J gave up 11 bases, with 15 bases separating them. The CDR3 runs to 14 residues. The CDR3 DNA follows: TGTGCCAGCAGCTTAGACAGTAGAATTGGGTCCCAGCATTTT. It yields the protein CASSLDSRIGSQHF.

CDR3 sequence (DNA): TGCGCCAGCAGCTTACCCGAGCATGAAAAACTGTTTTTT. Its protein is CASSLPEHEKLFF. This rearrangement joins TRBV5-1 to TRBJ1-4, with D unresolved. CDR3 length: 13 amino acids. Trimming took 2 bases from V and 6 from J, leaving 8 bases between them. The V gene's germline CDR1 is SGHRS and CDR2 YFSETQ.

J is TRBJ2-1 and V is TRBV6-6; TRBD1 matches at 8 bases. Germline V gives CDR1 MNHNY, CDR2 SVGAGI (reference sequence). The CDR3 sequence is 14 residues long. Trimming removed 4 bases from V and 9 bases from J; junction bases left unmatched: 8. In nucleotides, the CDR3 is TGTGCCAGCAGTTCACAGGGGGATCTGAGTGAGCAGTTCTTC. It translates to CASSSQGDLSEQFF.

J is TRBJ2-7 and V is TRBV6-1, with D tentatively TRBD2 (6 bases). Between the trimmed V and J ends, which lost 6 bases and 4 bases, there was a span of 13 bases. The germline V gene has CDR1 MNHNS and CDR2 SASEGT. The CDR3 runs to 13 residues. The CDR3 DNA follows: TGTGCCAGCAGGCGGGAACTAGGGTACGAGCAGTACTTC. Its protein is CASRRELGYEQYF.

V gene TRBV19 combines with J gene TRBJ1-3; no definite D call. V lost 3 bases, J lost 8 bases, and 11 bases lay in between. CDR1 is LNHDA, CDR2 SQIVND, per germline (reference sequence). The CDR3 loop spans 13 amino acids. CDR3 sequence reads: CASSMGFGDTIYF. The CDR3 DNA reads as TGTGCCAGTAGTATGGGGTTCGGGGACACCATATATTTT.

V gene TRBV9 combines with J gene TRBJ2-7; 11 positions agree with TRBD2. CDR1 is SGDLS, CDR2 YYNGEE, per germline. Trimming removed 0 bases from V and 4 bases from J; junction bases left unmatched: 9. The CDR3 spans 17 residues. The CDR3 region is CASSVDIAGGPGYEQYF. The CDR3 region has the DNA TGTGCCAGCAGCGTAGATATAGCGGGAGGGCCTGGGTACGAGCAGTACTTC.